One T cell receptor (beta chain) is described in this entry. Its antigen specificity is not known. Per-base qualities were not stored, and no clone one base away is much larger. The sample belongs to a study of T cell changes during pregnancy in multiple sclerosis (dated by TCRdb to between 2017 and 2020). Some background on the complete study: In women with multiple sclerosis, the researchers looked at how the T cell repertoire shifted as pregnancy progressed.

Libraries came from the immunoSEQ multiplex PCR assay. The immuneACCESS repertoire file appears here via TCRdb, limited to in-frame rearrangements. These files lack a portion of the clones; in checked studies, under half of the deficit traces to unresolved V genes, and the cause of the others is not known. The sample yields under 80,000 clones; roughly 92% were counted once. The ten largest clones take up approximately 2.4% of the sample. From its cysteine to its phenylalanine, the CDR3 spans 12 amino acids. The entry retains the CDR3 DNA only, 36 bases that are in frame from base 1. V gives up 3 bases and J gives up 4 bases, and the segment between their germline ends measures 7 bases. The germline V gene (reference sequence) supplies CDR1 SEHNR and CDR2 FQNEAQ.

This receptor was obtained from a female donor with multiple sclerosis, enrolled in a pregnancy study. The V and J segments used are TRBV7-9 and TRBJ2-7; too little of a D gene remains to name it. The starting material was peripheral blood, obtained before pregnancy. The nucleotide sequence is TGTGCCAGCAGCTTTGAGACTTACGAGCAGTACTTC. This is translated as CASSFETYEQYF.